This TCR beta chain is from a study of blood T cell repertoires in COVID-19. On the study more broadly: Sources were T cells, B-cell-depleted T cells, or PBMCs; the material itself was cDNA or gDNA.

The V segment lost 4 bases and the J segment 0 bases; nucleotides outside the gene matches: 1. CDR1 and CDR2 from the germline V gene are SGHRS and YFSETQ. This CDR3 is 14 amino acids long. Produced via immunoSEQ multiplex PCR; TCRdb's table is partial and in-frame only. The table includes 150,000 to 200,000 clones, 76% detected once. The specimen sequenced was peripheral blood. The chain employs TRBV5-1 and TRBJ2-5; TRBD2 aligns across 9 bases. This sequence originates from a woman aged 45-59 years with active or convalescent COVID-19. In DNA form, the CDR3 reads TGCGCCAGCAGCGAGCGGGGGGACCAAGAGACCCAGTACTTC. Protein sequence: CASSERGDQETQYF.